This entry describes one T cell receptor beta chain. The CDR3 covers 14 residues. V was pared by 3 bases and J by 6 bases, with 5 bases of the junction left unmatched. CDR1 is SGHTA and CDR2 is FQGTGA in the germline V gene. In the original workflow: Nucleated cell number was recorded as an estimate derived from reference gene primer amplification. Repertoires were generated with immunoSEQ multiplex PCR, while TCRdb's copy carries only in-frame clones and drops some. The DNA was the basis for D and trimming; V, J and clone size are from that table. The sample holds tens of thousands of clones, about 75% seen once. This entry comes from a study of blood T cell repertoires in COVID-19.

This TCR came from an elderly woman with acute or convalescent COVID-19. The rearrangement links TRBV7-3 to TRBJ2-3; 8 nucleotides line up with TRBD2. The sequenced sample was peripheral blood. The CDR3 is CASSFTGGYDTQYF. The DNA of the CDR3 is TGTGCCAGCAGCTTCACGGGAGGGTACGATACGCAGTATTTT.